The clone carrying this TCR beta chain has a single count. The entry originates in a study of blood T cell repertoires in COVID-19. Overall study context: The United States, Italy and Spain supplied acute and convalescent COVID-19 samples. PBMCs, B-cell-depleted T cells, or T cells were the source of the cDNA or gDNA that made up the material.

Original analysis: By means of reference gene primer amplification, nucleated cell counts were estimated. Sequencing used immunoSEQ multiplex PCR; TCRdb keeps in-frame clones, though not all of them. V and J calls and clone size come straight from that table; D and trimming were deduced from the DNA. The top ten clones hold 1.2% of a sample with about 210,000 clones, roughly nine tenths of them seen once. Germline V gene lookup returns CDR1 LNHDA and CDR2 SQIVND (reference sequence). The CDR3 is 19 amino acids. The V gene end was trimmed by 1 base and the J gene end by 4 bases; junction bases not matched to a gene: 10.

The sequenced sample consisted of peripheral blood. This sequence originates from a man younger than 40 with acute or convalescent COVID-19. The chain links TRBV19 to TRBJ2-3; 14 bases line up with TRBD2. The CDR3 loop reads CASSIGGTSGGRASDTQYF. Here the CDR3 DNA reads TGTGCCAGTAGTATAGGTGGGACTAGCGGGGGAAGAGCCTCAGATACGCAGTATTTT.